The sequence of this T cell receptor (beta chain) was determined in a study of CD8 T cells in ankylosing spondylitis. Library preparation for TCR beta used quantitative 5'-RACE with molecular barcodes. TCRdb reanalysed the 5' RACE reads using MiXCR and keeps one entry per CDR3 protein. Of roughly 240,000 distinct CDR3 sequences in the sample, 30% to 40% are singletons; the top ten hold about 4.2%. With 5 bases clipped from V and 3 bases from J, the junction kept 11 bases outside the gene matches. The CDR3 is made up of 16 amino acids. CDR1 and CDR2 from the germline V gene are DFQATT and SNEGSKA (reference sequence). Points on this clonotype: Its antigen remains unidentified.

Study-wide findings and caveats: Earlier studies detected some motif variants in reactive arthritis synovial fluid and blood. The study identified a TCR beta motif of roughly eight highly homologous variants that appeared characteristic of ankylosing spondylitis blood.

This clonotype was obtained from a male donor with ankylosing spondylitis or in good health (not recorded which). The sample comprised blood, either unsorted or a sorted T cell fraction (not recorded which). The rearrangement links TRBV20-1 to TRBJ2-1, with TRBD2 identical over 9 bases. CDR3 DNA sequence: TGCAGTGCTCCCCTCGGGCTAGCGGGGTTCTACAATGAGCAGTTCTTC. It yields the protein CSAPLGLAGFYNEQFF.